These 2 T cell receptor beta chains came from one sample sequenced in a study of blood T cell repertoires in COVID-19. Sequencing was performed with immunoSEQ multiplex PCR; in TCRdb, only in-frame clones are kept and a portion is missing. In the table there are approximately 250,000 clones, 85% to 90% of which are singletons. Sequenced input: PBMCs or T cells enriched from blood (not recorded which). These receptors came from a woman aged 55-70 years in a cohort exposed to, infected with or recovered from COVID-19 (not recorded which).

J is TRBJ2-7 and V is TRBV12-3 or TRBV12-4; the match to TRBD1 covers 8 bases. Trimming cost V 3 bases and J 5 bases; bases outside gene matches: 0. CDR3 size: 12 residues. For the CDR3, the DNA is TGTGCCAGCAGTTTGACAGGGGACGAGCAGTACTTC. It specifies CASSLTGDEQYF.

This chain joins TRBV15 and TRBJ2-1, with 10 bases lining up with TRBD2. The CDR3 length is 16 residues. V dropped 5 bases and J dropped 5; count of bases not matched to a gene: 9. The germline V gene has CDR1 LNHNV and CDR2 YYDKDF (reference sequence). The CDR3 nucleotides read TGTGCCACCAGCTGGGCTAGCGGGAGAGGGGACAATGAGCAGTTCTTC. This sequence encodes CATSWASGRGDNEQFF.